These 4 T cell receptor beta chains share one sample of origin, sequenced in a study of CD8+CD57+ T cells in acquired aplastic anemia. The template used for profiling TCR beta VDJ and CDR3 was genomic DNA. TCRdb re-derived calls from the reads in MiXCR, one entry per CDR3 protein. The table lists 80,000 or so distinct CDR3 sequences, less than 85% of them singletons, with about 82% in the top ten. Patients picked for sequencing had shown CD8+CD57+ cell expansion detected by flow cytometry. Sequencing input: sorted CD4+, CD8+, or CD8+CD57+ T cells (not recorded which) from PBMCs. The receptor source for this set is a human donor with aplastic anemia.

The V gene is TRBV20-1, the J gene TRBJ1-2; maybe TRBD1 (5 bases). The CDR3 totals 11 residues. The V and J ends lost 3 bases and 4 bases respectively, with 6 bases between them. CDR1 and CDR2 from the germline V gene are DFQATT and SNEGSKA (reference sequence). CDR3 amino acids: CSASGGYGYTF. Written as DNA, the CDR3 is TGCAGTGCTAGCGGGGGCTATGGCTACACCTTC.

This sequence joins TRBV7-2 and TRBJ1-1; D call uncertain. This CDR3 has 13 amino acids. Per germline, CDR1 SGHTA and CDR2 FQGNSA. V lost 0 bases and J lost 1, with 3 bases in between. Here the CDR3 reads CASSLAPNTEAFF. In nucleotides, the CDR3 is TGTGCCAGCAGCTTAGCTCCGAACACTGAAGCTTTCTTT.

This clonotype was seen many times. This chain links TRBV7-9 with TRBJ2-1; 7 nucleotides match TRBD1. V shed 6 bases, J shed 8 bases, and the junction held 16 bases outside the gene matches. The CDR3 runs to 16 residues. Looked up from germline, CDR1 is SEHNR and CDR2 is FQNEAQ (reference sequence). CDR3 sequence: CASRPPRGSEVDEQFF. CDR3 nucleotide sequence: TGTGCCAGCAGACCCCCCAGGGGGTCGGAGGTCGATGAGCAGTTCTTC. The full variable domain, completed using reference TRBV7-9 and TRBJ2-1, is DTGVSQNPRHKITKRGQNVTFRCDPISEHNRLYWYRQTLGQGPEFLTYFQNEAQLEKSRLLSDRFSAERPKGSFSTLEIQRTEQGDSAMYLCASRPPRGSEVDEQFFGPGTRLTVL.

There are a few counts of this clonotype. The V call is TRBV2, the J call TRBJ2-7, with D possibly being TRBD1 or TRBD2 (5 bases each). The V gene's germline CDR1 is SNHLY and CDR2 FYNNEI. V lost 7 bases and J 6 bases, leaving 13 bases between the germline ends. The CDR3 length is 12 residues. CDR3 sequence reads: CASNGGRGEQYF. In DNA form, the CDR3 reads TGTGCCAGCAATGGGGGTAGAGGCGAGCAGTACTTC.